The subject of this entry is one T cell receptor (beta chain). V was shortened by 0 bases and J by 2 bases, with 11 bases between the two germline ends. Germline CDR1 and CDR2: MNHEY and SVGAGI. The CDR3 is 15 amino acids. This entry comes from a study of blood T cell repertoires in COVID-19. Study-level information: Acute-phase and convalescent COVID-19 samples originated in the United States, Italy and Spain. T cells, B-cell-depleted T cells, or PBMCs provided the cDNA or gDNA that served as material.

Per the original data handling: From reference gene primer amplification, estimates of nucleated cell counts were derived. The assay was immunoSEQ multiplex PCR, and TCRdb's table has in-frame clones only and misses some. V and J calls and clone size are those listed in that table; D and trimming were worked out from the DNA. This repertoire shows fewer than 300,000 clones, approximately 86% found once; its top ten account for over 7.5%. Sequenced: peripheral blood. This sequence was found in a man aged 40-50 years who had recovered from COVID-19. This chain links TRBV6-5 with TRBJ2-7; no definite D call. The CDR3 is CASSYSTGLPYEQYF. The CDR3 bases are TGTGCCAGCAGTTACTCGACGGGTCTACCCTACGAGCAGTACTTC.